A selection of T cell receptor beta chains follows, all from one sample in a study of blood T cell repertoires in COVID-19. Repertoires were generated with immunoSEQ multiplex PCR, while TCRdb's copy carries only in-frame clones and drops some. The sample has around 42,000 clones, roughly 80% seen once. Sequencing input: peripheral blood. The receptor set was obtained from an elderly woman with acute or convalescent COVID-19. Each CDR3 is given with its conserved first and last residue. D genes are given only for firm matches. Only some rows state a clone size, as once, few, many or a class for expanded clones.

v_gene	j_gene	d_gene	len	abundance	CDR3aa	CDR3nt
TRBV27	TRBJ2-1	-	14	-	CASSPLQFYNEQFF	TGTGCCAGCAGCCCCCTACAGTTTTACAATGAGCAGTTCTTC
TRBV18	TRBJ1-1	-	14	-	CASSPRRINTEAFF	TGTGCCAGCTCACCAAGGCGGATCAACACTGAAGCTTTCTTT
TRBV19	TRBJ1-5	TRBD1	17	once	CASSRSGTGRSNQPQHF	TGTGCCAGTAGTCGCTCCGGGACAGGGAGGAGCAATCAGCCCCAGCATTTT
TRBV19	TRBJ1-5	TRBD1	17	few	CASSGKPGQYSNQPQHF	TGTGCCAGTAGCGGCAAACCGGGACAGTATAGCAATCAGCCCCAGCATTTT
TRBV5-4	TRBJ2-7	-	13	few	CASSLQGPYEQYF	TGTGCCAGCAGCTTGCAGGGCCCCTACGAGCAGTACTTC
TRBV7-2	TRBJ2-1	TRBD1	15	-	CASSQGQGAYNEQFF	TGTGCCAGCAGCCAGGGACAGGGGGCCTACAATGAGCAGTTCTTC
TRBV5-1	TRBJ2-1	-	16	-	CASSRWGASSYNEQFF	TGCGCCAGCAGCCGATGGGGCGCTAGCTCCTACAATGAGCAGTTCTTC
TRBV2	TRBJ1-5	TRBD1	13	-	CASSGEGAGPQHF	TGTGCCAGCAGTGGTGAGGGGGCTGGACCCCAGCATTTT
TRBV5-1	TRBJ1-1	TRBD1	14	-	CASRQGVSGTEAFF	TGCGCCAGCCGACAGGGGGTGTCGGGAACTGAAGCTTTCTTT
TRBV11-2	TRBJ1-5	TRBD1	14	-	CASSFTDRGQPQHF	TGTGCCAGCAGCTTTACAGACAGGGGTCAGCCCCAGCATTTT
TRBV3-1/TRBV3-2	TRBJ2-3	TRBD2	17	-	CASSQPIVAGGADTQYF	TGTGCCAGCAGCCAACCTATAGTAGCGGGAGGGGCAGATACGCAGTATTTT
TRBV6-1	TRBJ2-2	TRBD2	15	few	CASSEAGGLTGELFF	TGTGCCAGCAGTGAGGCGGGAGGACTCACCGGGGAGCTGTTTTTT
TRBV7-9	TRBJ2-3	TRBD1	13	once	CASRGTGHDTQYF	TGTGCCAGCAGAGGGACAGGGCACGATACGCAGTATTTT
TRBV6-5	TRBJ1-2	-	15	-	CASSYGYGGDYGYTF	TGTGCCAGCAGTTACGGGTACGGGGGGGACTATGGCTACACCTTC
TRBV5-1	TRBJ2-1	TRBD2	16	-	CASSLGGTSGSGEQFF	TGCGCCAGCAGCTTGGGGGGGACTAGCGGGAGCGGTGAGCAGTTCTTC
TRBV10-1	TRBJ1-5	-	13	few	CASSADRYQPQHF	TGCGCCAGCAGCGCTGACAGGTATCAGCCCCAGCATTTT
TRBV6-5	TRBJ2-3	TRBD2	14	-	CATRGVRGTDTQYF	TGTGCCACCCGGGGGGTCCGGGGCACAGATACGCAGTATTTT